This passage covers 6 T cell receptor beta chains from one sample sequenced in a study of T-cell memory formation after mild COVID-19 (TCRdb year 2021). Libraries were prepared through 5' RACE. The run used an Illumina NovaSeq 6000. TCRdb's own reprocessing of the public reads used fastp at Q25 and MiXCR and kept productive beta chains. Rows with one shared CDR3 protein collapse into an entry with the most common genes and DNA. The sample has around 130,000 distinct CDR3 sequences on record, about a sixth of them singletons. The top ten constitute approximately 5% of the sample. Sequencing was performed on PBMCs or a T cell subset sorted from them (not recorded which). These receptors all come from a man aged 18 to 30 who had mild COVID-19 (a few samples of this study predate the infection). The sample titles of this study are shuffled in the database, so cell type and time point are left out; the donor was told from shared clones.

The chain has TRBV4-1 and TRBJ2-4; D gene ambiguous. This CDR3 is built from 16 residues. Per the germline V gene, CDR1 is MGHRA and CDR2 is YSYEKL. The V gene lost 4 bases and the J gene lost 0 bases, with 13 bases spanning the gap. CDR3 loop: CASSRIAPVAKNIQYF. CDR3 sequence (DNA): TGCGCCAGCAGCCGAATAGCCCCAGTAGCCAAAAACATTCAGTACTTC.

This rearrangement joins TRBV20-1 to TRBJ2-6, with D tentatively TRBD1 or TRBD2 (6 bases each). The CDR3 has 14 amino acids. The V and J ends lost 6 bases and 4 bases respectively, with 13 bases between them. Germline lookup yields CDR1 DFQATT and CDR2 SNEGSKA (reference sequence). CDR3 in DNA: TGCAGTGCCCTAGGGGGGTACGGGGCCAACGTCCTGACTTTC. It specifies CSALGGYGANVLTF.

This chain joins TRBV29-1 and TRBJ2-5; D is unresolved. With 5 bases removed from V and 1 base from J, the gap between germline ends came to 8 bases. There are 12 residues in the CDR3. Germline V gives CDR1 SQVTM, CDR2 ANQGSEA. CDR3 nucleotide sequence: TGCAGCGTTCGACGGATCCAAGAGACCCAGTACTTC. It encodes CSVRRIQETQYF. Full variable domain (remainder filled in from reference TRBV29-1 and TRBJ2-5): SAVISQKPSRDICQRGTSLTIQCQVDSQVTMMFWYRQQPGQSLTLIATANQGSEATYESGFVIDKFPISRPNLTFSTLTVSNMSPEDSSIYLCSVRRIQETQYFGPGTRLLVL.

In its sample, this clonotype was seen a few times. J is TRBJ1-4 and V is TRBV7-2; D is unresolved. Germline V gene lookup returns CDR1 SGHTA and CDR2 FQGNSA. V was trimmed by 2 bases and J by 8 bases, leaving 12 bases between them. The CDR3 length is 14 residues. CDR3 nucleotides: TGTGCCAGCAGCTTACGGGAATACAGCGAAAAACTGTTTTTT. The encoded protein is CASSLREYSEKLFF.

The table lists this clonotype with a few counts. The chain joins TRBV28 to TRBJ2-7; D gene unclear. CDR3 length: 14 residues. Germline lookup yields CDR1 MDHEN and CDR2 SYDVKM. Trimming cost V 7 bases and J 2 bases, with 15 bases left between them. CDR3 nucleotides: TGTGCCAGCACCCACGCAGATACTCCCTACGAGCAGTACGTC. Translated: CASTHADTPYEQYV.

V and J are TRBV7-3 and TRBJ2-5; D remains ambiguous. Trimming took off 3 bases at V and 5 bases at J, with 13 bases between the two ends. The length of the CDR3 is 14 residues. Per the germline V gene, CDR1 is SGHTA and CDR2 is FQGTGA. The CDR3 sequence: CASSFGSPPETQYF. The CDR3 DNA is TGTGCCAGCAGCTTCGGGTCCCCCCCGGAGACCCAGTACTTC.